This TCR beta chain was identified in a study of T cells in Graves' hyperthyroidism and ophthalmopathy. RNA transcripts gave rise to amplified TCR beta CDR3 regions. Carried out on the TCR CDR3, a first-round RT-PCR used the HTBI primer set. A single record per CDR3 protein comes from TCRdb applying MiXCR to the multiplex PCR reads. The repertoire holds 94,000 or so distinct CDR3 sequences, with about 51% as singletons. The study, taken as a whole, reports: Among clonotypes expanded in thyroid above 0.001, most were also found in blood.

Absence of ophthalmopathy progression within 18 months defined stable Graves' hyperthyroidism. Hyperthyroidism was newly diagnosed in patients aged 18 to 65 (duration under 2 months). Uncontrolled infection, other autoimmune disease, pregnancy or lactation barred patients from enrollment. A note on this clonotype: Its target is not known.

Germline V gene data show CDR1 as SGDLS and CDR2 as YYNGEE. V shed 3 bases, J shed 2 bases, and the junction held 14 bases outside the gene matches. There are 19 residues in the CDR3. The sample consisted of blood. The chain carries TRBV9 and TRBJ2-2; 9 bases are a match to TRBD1. The sequence came from a woman aged 40 to 50 with Graves' hyperthyroidism. This CDR3 reads CASSASPGQGSGNTGELFF. CDR3 DNA sequence: TGTGCCAGCAGCGCATCACCGGGACAGGGCTCTGGAAACACCGGGGAGCTGTTTTTT.